The clone carrying this T cell receptor beta chain was counted many times. Participants, patients aged 18 to 65, had newly diagnosed hyperthyroidism with a duration under 2 months. Uncontrolled infection, other autoimmune disease, pregnancy or lactation barred patients from enrollment. The source material, RNA transcripts, was used to amplify TCR beta CDR3 regions. HTBI primers were the set used in a first-round RT-PCR of the TCR CDR3. Each CDR3 protein gets one entry after TCRdb re-called the multiplex PCR reads with MiXCR. Found here are hundreds of thousands of distinct CDR3 sequences, approximately 14% of them singletons; the top ten hold around 25%. The sample belongs to a study of T cells in Graves' hyperthyroidism and ophthalmopathy. From germline, CDR1 is SGHRS and CDR2 YFSETQ. This CDR3 spans 16 amino acids. Between the trimmed V and J ends, which lost 4 bases and 1 base, there was a span of 16 bases.

The receptor's source is a woman aged 25 to 45 with Graves' hyperthyroidism. J is TRBJ2-3 and V is TRBV5-1; tentatively, D is TRBD1 or TRBD2 (5 bases each). The sample was blood. DNA for the CDR3: TGCGCCAGCAGCCAAAGGCGGCAGGGAGGCACAGATACGCAGTATTTT. It yields the protein CASSQRRQGGTDTQYF.